The next 22 T cell receptor beta chains were all read from a single sample in a study of blood T cells in healthy people across ages. Sample-barcoded 5' priming and a J-beta primer mix drove a second PCR of roughly 6 to 12 cycles. TCRdb independently ran MiXCR on the 5' RACE reads; one entry per CDR3 protein. Of fewer than 1.5 million distinct CDR3 sequences in the sample, 35% to 45% were seen once. The sample taken for sequencing was blood. All receptors derive from a young woman in good health.

This chain connects TRBV18 to TRBJ2-5, with 10 nucleotides matching TRBD2. In germline, CDR1 is KGHSH, CDR2 LQKENI. The CDR3 is 16 amino acids. V gave up 3 bases and J gave up 11 bases; unmatched junction bases: 15. CDR3 amino acids: CASSPSRLAGDNEQYF. In nucleotides, the CDR3 is TGTGCCAGCTCACCCAGTCGGCTAGCGGGGGACAATGAGCAGTACTTC. Combining the CDR3 with reference TRBV18 and TRBJ2-5 gives the whole variable domain NAGVMQNPRHLVRRRGQEARLRCSPMKGHSHVYWYRQLPEEGLKFMVYLQKENIIDESGMPKERFSAEFPKEGPSILRIQQVVRGDSAAYFCASSPSRLAGDNEQYFGPGTRLLVL.

This clonotype was seen more than once but under ten times. The chain links TRBV20-1 to TRBJ2-3, with 12 bases fitting TRBD2. Germline V lookup: CDR1 DFQATT, CDR2 SNEGSKA (reference sequence). The CDR3 extends over 15 amino acids. V lost 1 base and J lost 6; bases outside the gene matches: 5. The CDR3 coding sequence is TGCAGTGCTAGAGTGACTAGCGGGGGTTCGGATACGCAGTATTTT. Residues: CSARVTSGGSDTQYF.

The V call is TRBV20-1, the J call TRBJ2-1; 11 bases align to TRBD2. The CDR3 contains 14 residues. The trim removed 7 bases at V and 4 bases at J, leaving 6 bases unmatched. Germline lookup yields CDR1 DFQATT and CDR2 SNEGSKA (reference sequence). CDR3 in amino acids: CSVPTSGTYNEQFF. Here the CDR3 DNA reads TGCAGTGTACCGACTAGCGGGACTTACAATGAGCAGTTCTTC.

The rearrangement joins TRBV5-1 to TRBJ2-7; TRBD1 might be the D (6 bases). The germline V gene encodes CDR1 SGHRS and CDR2 YFSETQ. The CDR3 has 16 residues. The V and J ends lost 2 bases and 3 bases respectively, with 18 bases between them. CDR3 in amino acids: CASSFDRSQGGYEQYF. The CDR3 nucleotides are TGCGCCAGCAGCTTCGACAGGTCCCAAGGCGGCTACGAGCAGTACTTC.

This clonotype was seen a few times. This chain links TRBV4-2 with TRBJ2-6; no definite D call. Trimming took off 1 base at V and 2 bases at J, with 6 bases between the two ends. Germline-derived CDR1 and CDR2 are LGHNA and YNFKEQ. The CDR3 sequence is 15 residues long. CDR3 region: CASSQADPGANVLTF. The CDR3 DNA is TGTGCCAGCAGCCAAGCTGACCCTGGGGCCAACGTCCTGACTTTC.

The genes are TRBV20-1 and TRBJ2-3; a possible D gene is TRBD1 (5 bases). V was pared by 3 bases and J by 2 bases, with 9 bases between. The CDR3 totals 13 residues. Germline-derived CDR1 and CDR2 are DFQATT and SNEGSKA (reference sequence). CDR3 protein: CSARGRNTDTQYF. The CDR3 DNA reads as TGCAGTGCTAGGGGGCGTAACACAGATACGCAGTATTTT.

The chain recombines TRBV6-5 with TRBJ2-7, with 7 bases identical to TRBD2. V lost 2 bases to trimming and J lost 5 bases; unmatched junction nucleotides: 21. The CDR3 contains 19 residues. Per the germline V gene, CDR1 is MNHEY and CDR2 is SVGAGI. The CDR3 bases are TGTGCCAGCAGTTACCCCCCTGTGCTATCTCCTAGCGGTTCCCACGAGCAGTACTTC. As protein: CASSYPPVLSPSGSHEQYF.

This chain joins TRBV27 and TRBJ2-1; D might be TRBD2 (6 bases). V was pared by 2 bases and J by 7 bases, with 24 bases between. The CDR3 is 18 residues long. Germline assignment: CDR1 MNHEY and CDR2 SMNVEV (reference sequence). The CDR3 nucleotides are TGTGCCAGCAGTTTAATACGGAACAGTCCGGGAGTGGGAAATGAGCAGTTCTTC. It encodes CASSLIRNSPGVGNEQFF.

The rearrangement links TRBV4-1 to TRBJ2-5, with 8 bases matching TRBD2. The CDR3 spans 17 residues. Trimming removed 1 base from V and 5 bases from J; junction bases left unmatched: 12. Germline CDR1 is MGHRA and CDR2 is YSYEKL. The CDR3 region is CASSQVDSGISRETQYF. The CDR3 nucleotides are TGCGCCAGCAGCCAAGTAGATAGCGGGATTTCGCGGGAGACCCAGTACTTC.

The gene calls are TRBV7-9 and TRBJ2-7, with 10 positions matching TRBD1. Near its end, the DNA agrees better with TRBJ2-5, so the J call may be wrong. There are 15 residues in the CDR3. Germline V gene data show CDR1 as SEHNR and CDR2 as FQNEAQ (reference sequence). CDR3 in amino acids: CASSLGGTGAKTQYF. The CDR3 DNA reads TGTGCCAGCAGCTTAGGGGGGACAGGGGCAAAGACCCAGTACTTC.

The J gene is TRBJ1-2, the V gene TRBV23-1, with 7 bases lining up with TRBD1. TRBV23-1 is classed as an ORF, of uncertain function. CDR3 size: 12 residues. V gave up 2 bases and J gave up 7 bases; unmatched junction bases: 1. The CDR3 sequence: CASSQGDSGYTF. The DNA for the CDR3 is TGCGCCAGCAGTCAAGGGGACAGTGGCTACACCTTC.

The chain recombines TRBV12-3 or TRBV12-4 with TRBJ2-3, with 12 bases lining up with TRBD2. Losses at the gene ends were 6 bases for V and 3 bases for J; bases not matched to a gene: 7. CDR3 length: 16 amino acids. The CDR3 nucleotides read TGTGCCAGCAGGCGACTAGCGGGAGTTGGGACAGATACGCAGTATTTT. Translating it yields CASRRLAGVGTDTQYF.

V usage is TRBV28 and J usage is TRBJ1-2; possible D gene TRBD1, 6 bases. V shed 7 bases and J shed 7 bases, with 13 bases lying between them. This CDR3 is 12 amino acids long. Germline values: CDR1 MDHEN, CDR2 SYDVKM. CDR3 bases: TGTGCCAGCACCGACGACAGGCCTGGCTACACCTTC. This translates into CASTDDRPGYTF.

This clonotype was observed a few times. V gene TRBV28 combines with J gene TRBJ2-5; no clear D. The CDR3 consists of 13 residues. V was trimmed by 6 bases and J by 1 base, leaving 9 bases between them. The V gene's germline CDR1 is MDHEN and CDR2 SYDVKM. The CDR3 here is CASRRPGQETQYF. In DNA form, the CDR3 reads TGTGCCAGCAGACGACCGGGCCAAGAGACCCAGTACTTC.

This clonotype was found many times. The V call is TRBV20-1, the J call TRBJ1-2, with 8 bases matching TRBD1. The germline V gene encodes CDR1 DFQATT and CDR2 SNEGSKA (reference sequence). The CDR3 totals 15 residues. Trimming removed 0 bases from V and 3 bases from J; junction bases left unmatched: 6. In nucleotides, the CDR3 is TGCAGTGCTAGAGATGAGGCAGGGGGCGACTATGGCTACACCTTC. This codes for CSARDEAGGDYGYTF.

This clonotype was counted between two and nine times. The chain is built from TRBV6-1 and TRBJ2-1; tentatively, D is TRBD2 (7 bases). Germline values: CDR1 MNHNS, CDR2 SASEGT. The CDR3 spans 15 residues. Trimming shortened V by 1 base and J by 2 bases, and 9 bases separated the two germline ends. The CDR3 spells CASSEEGGAYNEQFF. Written as DNA, the CDR3 is TGTGCCAGCAGTGAAGAAGGGGGGGCCTACAATGAGCAGTTCTTC.

This chain joins TRBV12-3 or TRBV12-4 and TRBJ2-5, with 15 nucleotides matching TRBD2. This CDR3 spans 18 amino acids. V was clipped by 5 bases and J by 1 base; unmatched bases: 8. Here the CDR3 reads CASSLGLAGGPFQETQYF. The CDR3 DNA reads TGTGCCAGCAGTCTCGGACTAGCGGGGGGGCCATTCCAAGAGACCCAGTACTTC.

The chain carries TRBV29-1 and TRBJ1-5, with 12 bases aligning to TRBD1. This CDR3 is 16 amino acids long. Germline V lookup: CDR1 SQVTM, CDR2 ANQGSEA. CDR3 protein: CSARMKGQGANQPQHF. DNA of the CDR3: TGCAGTGCTAGAATGAAGGGACAGGGGGCCAATCAGCCCCAGCATTTT.

The chain combines TRBV20-1 with TRBJ2-7; D is uncertain. Trimming removed 1 base from V and 2 bases from J, with 9 bases in between. This CDR3 has 13 amino acids. Germline CDR1 DFQATT, CDR2 SNEGSKA (reference sequence). This chain's CDR3 is CSARGLETYEQYF. CDR3 DNA: TGCAGTGCTAGAGGCCTAGAAACCTACGAGCAGTACTTC.

CDR3 residues: CASSGKAGLLETQYF. The CDR3 region has the DNA TGTGCCAGCAGTGGAAAAGCGGGACTATTGGAGACCCAGTACTTC. This rearrangement joins TRBV2 to TRBJ2-5; 7 bases align to TRBD2. This CDR3 has 15 amino acids. V was pared by 4 bases and J by 5 bases, with 10 bases of the junction left unmatched. Germline V CDR1 and CDR2: SNHLY, FYNNEI.

This clonotype has more than one count but fewer than ten. The gene calls are TRBV14 and TRBJ1-2; D may be TRBD1 (5 bases). The CDR3 consists of 15 residues. The germline V gene has CDR1 SGHDN and CDR2 FVKESK. Deletions cut 0 bases from V and 4 bases from J, with 12 bases between. The CDR3 region is CASSQDLGGSYGYTF. The CDR3 DNA reads as TGTGCCAGCAGCCAAGATTTGGGGGGTTCCTATGGCTACACCTTC.

The rearrangement links TRBV7-4 to TRBJ2-3; 9 bases agree with TRBD1. The germline gives CDR1 SGHVT, CDR2 SQSDAQ. J gave up 3 bases and V 7 bases, and 14 bases lay outside the gene matches. The CDR3 runs to 17 residues. CDR3 DNA: TGTGCCAGCAACCGCCCCCCGGGGACAGGGAGGACAGATACGCAGTATTTT. Its translation: CASNRPPGTGRTDTQYF.